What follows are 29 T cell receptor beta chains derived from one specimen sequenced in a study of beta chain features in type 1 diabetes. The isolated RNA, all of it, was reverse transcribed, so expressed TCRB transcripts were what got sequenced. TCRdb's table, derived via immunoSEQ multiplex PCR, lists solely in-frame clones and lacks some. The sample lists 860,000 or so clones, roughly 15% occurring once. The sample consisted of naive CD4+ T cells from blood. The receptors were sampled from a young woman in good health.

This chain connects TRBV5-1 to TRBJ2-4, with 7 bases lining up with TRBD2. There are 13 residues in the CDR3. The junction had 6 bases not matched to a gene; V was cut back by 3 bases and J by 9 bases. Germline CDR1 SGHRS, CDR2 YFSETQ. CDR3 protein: CASSSREGGIQYF. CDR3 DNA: TGCGCCAGCAGCTCCAGGGAGGGAGGCATTCAGTACTTC.

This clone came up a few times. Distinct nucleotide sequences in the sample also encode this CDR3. The CDR3 protein is CASSQGLAGSYEQYF. As DNA, the CDR3 is TGTGCCAGCAGCCAAGGACTAGCGGGTTCCTACGAGCAGTACTTC. The chain couples TRBV4-2 to TRBJ2-7, with TRBD2 matching 10 bases. V dropped 1 base and J dropped 1; count of bases not matched to a gene: 1. CDR3 size: 15 residues. Germline V gene data show CDR1 as LGHNA and CDR2 as YNFKEQ.

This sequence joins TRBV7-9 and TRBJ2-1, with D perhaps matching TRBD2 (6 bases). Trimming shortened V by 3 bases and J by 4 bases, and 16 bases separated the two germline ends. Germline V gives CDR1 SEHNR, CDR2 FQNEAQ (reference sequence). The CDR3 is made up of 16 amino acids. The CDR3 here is CASSFGIREFYNEQFF. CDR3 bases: TGTGCCAGCAGCTTTGGTATCCGGGAGTTTTACAATGAGCAGTTCTTC.

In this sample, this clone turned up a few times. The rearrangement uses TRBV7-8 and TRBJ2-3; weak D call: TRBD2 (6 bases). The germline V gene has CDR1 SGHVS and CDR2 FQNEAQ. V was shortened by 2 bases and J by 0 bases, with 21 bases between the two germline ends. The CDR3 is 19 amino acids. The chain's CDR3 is CASSLKWAGRATSTDTQYF. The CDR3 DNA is TGTGCCAGCAGCTTAAAATGGGCCGGGAGAGCCACTAGCACAGATACGCAGTATTTT.

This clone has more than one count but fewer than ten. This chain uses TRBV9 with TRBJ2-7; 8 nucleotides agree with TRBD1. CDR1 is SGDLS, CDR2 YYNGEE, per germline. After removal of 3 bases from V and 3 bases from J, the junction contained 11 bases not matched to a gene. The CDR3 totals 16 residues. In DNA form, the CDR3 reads TGTGCCAGCAGCGATCGACAGGGGCGGTCGTACTACGAGCAGTACTTC. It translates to CASSDRQGRSYYEQYF.

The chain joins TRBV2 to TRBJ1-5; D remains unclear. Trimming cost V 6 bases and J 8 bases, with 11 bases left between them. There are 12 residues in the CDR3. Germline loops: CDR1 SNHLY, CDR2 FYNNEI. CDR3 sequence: CASRALEEPQHF. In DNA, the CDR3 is TGTGCCAGCAGAGCCTTGGAAGAGCCCCAGCATTTT.

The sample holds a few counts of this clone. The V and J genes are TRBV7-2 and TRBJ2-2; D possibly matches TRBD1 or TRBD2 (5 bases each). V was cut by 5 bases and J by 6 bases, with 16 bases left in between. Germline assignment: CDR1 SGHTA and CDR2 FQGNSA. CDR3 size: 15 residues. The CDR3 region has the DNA TGTGCCAGCAGCGCAACCGGGACCCAGTCCGGGGAGCTGTTTTTT. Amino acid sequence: CASSATGTQSGELFF.

CDR3 amino acids: CASSRQGRSYGYTF. The CDR3 nucleotides are TGTGCCAGTAGTCGCCAGGGGCGATCCTATGGCTACACCTTC. The chain has TRBV19 and TRBJ1-2; D possibly corresponds to TRBD1 (6 bases). The ends were cut back, 5 bases at V and 4 bases at J, with 14 bases in the middle. The CDR3 extends over 14 amino acids. Germline V gives CDR1 LNHDA, CDR2 SQIVND (reference sequence).

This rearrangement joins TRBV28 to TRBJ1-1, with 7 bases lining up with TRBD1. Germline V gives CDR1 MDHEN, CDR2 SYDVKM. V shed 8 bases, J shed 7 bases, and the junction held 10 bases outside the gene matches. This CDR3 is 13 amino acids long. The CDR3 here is CASGTELPFEAFF. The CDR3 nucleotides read TGTGCCAGCGGGACAGAACTGCCTTTTGAAGCTTTCTTT.

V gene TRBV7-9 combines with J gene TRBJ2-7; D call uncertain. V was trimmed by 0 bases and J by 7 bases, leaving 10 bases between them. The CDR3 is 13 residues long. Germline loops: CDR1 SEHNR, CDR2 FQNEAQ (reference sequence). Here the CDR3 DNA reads TGTGCCAGCAGCTTAGCTAGCATGGGTGAGCAGTACTTC. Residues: CASSLASMGEQYF.

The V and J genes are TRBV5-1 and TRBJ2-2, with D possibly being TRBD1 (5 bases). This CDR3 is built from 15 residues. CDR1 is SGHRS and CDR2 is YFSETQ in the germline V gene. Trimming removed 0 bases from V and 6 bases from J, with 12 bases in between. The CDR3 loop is CASSLAAGPPGELFF. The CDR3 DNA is TGCGCCAGCAGCTTGGCGGCAGGGCCACCCGGGGAGCTGTTTTTT.

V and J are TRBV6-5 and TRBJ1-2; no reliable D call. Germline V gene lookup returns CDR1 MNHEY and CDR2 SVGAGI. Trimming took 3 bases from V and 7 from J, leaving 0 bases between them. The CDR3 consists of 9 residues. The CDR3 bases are TGTGCCAGCAGTTATGGCTACACCTTC. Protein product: CASSYGYTF.

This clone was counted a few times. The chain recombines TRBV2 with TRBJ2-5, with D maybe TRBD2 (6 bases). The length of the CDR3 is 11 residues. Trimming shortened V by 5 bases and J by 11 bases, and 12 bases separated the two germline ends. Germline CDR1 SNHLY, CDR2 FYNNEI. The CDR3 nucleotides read TGTGCCAGCAGTAGGGAACGGGAGCAGTACTTC. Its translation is CASSREREQYF.

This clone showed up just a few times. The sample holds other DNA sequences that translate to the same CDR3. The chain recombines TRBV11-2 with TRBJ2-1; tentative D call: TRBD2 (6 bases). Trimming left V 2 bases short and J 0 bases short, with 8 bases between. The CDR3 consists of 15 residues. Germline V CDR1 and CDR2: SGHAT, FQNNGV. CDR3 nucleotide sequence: TGTGCCAGCAGCTTACTCGGGAGCTCCTACAATGAGCAGTTCTTC. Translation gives CASSLLGSSYNEQFF.

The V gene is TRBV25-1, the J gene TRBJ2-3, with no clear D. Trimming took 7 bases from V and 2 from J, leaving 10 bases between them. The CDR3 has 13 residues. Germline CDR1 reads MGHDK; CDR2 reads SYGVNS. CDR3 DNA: TGTGCCAGCATTTCCATCTCCACAGATACGCAGTATTTT. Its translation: CASISISTDTQYF. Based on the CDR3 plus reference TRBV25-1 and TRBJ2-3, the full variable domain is EADIYQTPRYLVIGTGKKITLECSQTMGHDKMYWYQQDPGMELHLIHYSYGVNSTEKGDLSSESTVSRIRTEHFPLTLESARPSHTSQYLCASISISTDTQYFGPGTRLTVL.

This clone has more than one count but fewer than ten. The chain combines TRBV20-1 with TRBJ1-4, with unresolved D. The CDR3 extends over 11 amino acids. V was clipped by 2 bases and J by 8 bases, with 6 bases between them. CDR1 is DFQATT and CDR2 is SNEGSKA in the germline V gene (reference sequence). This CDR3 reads CSARSQEKLFF. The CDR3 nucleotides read TGCAGTGCTAGAAGTCAAGAAAAACTGTTTTTT.

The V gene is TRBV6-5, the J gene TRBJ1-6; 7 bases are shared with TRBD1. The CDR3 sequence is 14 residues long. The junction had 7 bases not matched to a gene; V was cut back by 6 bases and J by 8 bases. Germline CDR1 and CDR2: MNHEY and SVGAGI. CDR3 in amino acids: CASRPGGGDSPLHF. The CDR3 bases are TGTGCCAGCAGGCCAGGGGGAGGTGATTCACCCCTCCACTTT.

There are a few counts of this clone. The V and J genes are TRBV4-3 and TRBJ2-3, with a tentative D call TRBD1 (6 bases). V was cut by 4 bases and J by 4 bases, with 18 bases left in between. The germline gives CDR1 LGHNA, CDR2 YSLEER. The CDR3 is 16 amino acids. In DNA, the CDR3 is TGCGCCAGCAGCCTCGCCTTACAGGGTCCCGCAGATACGCAGTATTTT. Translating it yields CASSLALQGPADTQYF.

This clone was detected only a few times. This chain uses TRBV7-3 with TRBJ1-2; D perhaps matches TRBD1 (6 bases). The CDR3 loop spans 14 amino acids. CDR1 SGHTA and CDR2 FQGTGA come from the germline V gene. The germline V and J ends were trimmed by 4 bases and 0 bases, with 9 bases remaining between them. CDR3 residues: CASSSGGSNYGYTF. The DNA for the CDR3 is TGTGCCAGCAGCTCCGGGGGCTCTAACTATGGCTACACCTTC.

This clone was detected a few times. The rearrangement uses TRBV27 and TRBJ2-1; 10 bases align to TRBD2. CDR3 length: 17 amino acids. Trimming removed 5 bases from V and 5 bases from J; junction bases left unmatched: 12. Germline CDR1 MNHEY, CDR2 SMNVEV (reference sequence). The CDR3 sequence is CASSKNLAGVDNNEQFF. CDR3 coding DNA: TGTGCCAGCAGTAAAAATCTAGCGGGAGTCGATAACAATGAGCAGTTCTTC.

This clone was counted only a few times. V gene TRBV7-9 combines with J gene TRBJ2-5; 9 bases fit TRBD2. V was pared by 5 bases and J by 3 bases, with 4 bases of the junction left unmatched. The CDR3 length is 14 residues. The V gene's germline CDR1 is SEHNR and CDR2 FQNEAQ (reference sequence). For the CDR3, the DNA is TGTGCCAGCAGCCGGACTAGCGCCAAAGAGACCCAGTACTTC. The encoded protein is CASSRTSAKETQYF.

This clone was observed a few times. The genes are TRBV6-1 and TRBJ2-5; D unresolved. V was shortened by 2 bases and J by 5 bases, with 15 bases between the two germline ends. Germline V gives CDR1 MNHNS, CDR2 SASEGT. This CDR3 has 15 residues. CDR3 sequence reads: CASSEKAKAVETQYF. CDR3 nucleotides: TGTGCCAGCAGTGAAAAGGCCAAGGCGGTGGAGACCCAGTACTTC.

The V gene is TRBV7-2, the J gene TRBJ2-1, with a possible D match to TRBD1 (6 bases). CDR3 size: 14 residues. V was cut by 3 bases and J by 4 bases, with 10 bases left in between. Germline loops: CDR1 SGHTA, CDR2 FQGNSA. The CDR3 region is CASSLGDKYNEQFF. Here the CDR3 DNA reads TGTGCCAGCAGCTTGGGGGACAAGTACAATGAGCAGTTCTTC.

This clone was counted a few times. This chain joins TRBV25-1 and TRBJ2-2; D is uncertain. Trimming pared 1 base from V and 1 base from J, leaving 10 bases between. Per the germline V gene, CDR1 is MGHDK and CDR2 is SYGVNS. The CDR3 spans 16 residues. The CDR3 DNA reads TGTGCCAGCAGTGAATTACCTCCCAAGAACACCGGGGAGCTGTTTTTT. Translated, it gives CASSELPPKNTGELFF.

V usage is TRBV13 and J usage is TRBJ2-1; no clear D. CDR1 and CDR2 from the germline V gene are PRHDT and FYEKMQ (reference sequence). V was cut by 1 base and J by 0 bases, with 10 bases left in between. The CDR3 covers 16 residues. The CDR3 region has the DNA TGTGCCAGCAGCTTAGACCGTAGACGCTCCTACAATGAGCAGTTCTTC. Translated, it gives CASSLDRRRSYNEQFF.

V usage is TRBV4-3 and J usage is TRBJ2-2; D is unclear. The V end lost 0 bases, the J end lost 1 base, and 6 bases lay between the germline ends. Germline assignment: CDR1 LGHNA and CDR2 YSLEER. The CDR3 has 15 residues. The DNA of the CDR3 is TGCGCCAGCAGCCAAGAAACACGGAACACCGGGGAGCTGTTTTTT. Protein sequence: CASSQETRNTGELFF.

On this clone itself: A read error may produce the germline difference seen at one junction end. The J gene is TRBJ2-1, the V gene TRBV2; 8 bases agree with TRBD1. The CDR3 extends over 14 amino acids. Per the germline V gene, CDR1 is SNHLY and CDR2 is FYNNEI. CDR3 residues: CASIEDRGYNEQFF. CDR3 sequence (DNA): TGTGCCAGCATTGAAGACAGGGGCTACAATGAGCAGTTCTTC. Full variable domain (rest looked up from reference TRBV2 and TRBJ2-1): EPEVTQTPSHQVTQMGQEVILRCVPISNHLYFYWYRQILGQKVEFLVSFYNNEISEKSEIFDDQFSVERPDGSNFTLKIRSTKLEDSAMYFCASIEDRGYNEQFFGPGTRLTVL.

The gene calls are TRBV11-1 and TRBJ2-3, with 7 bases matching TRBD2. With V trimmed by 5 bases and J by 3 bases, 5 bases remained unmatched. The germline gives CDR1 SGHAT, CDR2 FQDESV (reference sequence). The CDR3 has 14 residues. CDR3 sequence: CASSQGGGTDTQYF. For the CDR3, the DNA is TGTGCCAGCAGCCAGGGCGGGGGAACAGATACGCAGTATTTT.

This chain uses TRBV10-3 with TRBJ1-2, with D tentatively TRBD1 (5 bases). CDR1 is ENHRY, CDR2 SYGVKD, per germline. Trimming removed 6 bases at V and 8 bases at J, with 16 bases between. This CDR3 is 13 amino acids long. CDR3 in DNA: TGTGCCATCAGCTCGCGGGGCGTATGGGGCTACACCTTC. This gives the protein CAISSRGVWGYTF.